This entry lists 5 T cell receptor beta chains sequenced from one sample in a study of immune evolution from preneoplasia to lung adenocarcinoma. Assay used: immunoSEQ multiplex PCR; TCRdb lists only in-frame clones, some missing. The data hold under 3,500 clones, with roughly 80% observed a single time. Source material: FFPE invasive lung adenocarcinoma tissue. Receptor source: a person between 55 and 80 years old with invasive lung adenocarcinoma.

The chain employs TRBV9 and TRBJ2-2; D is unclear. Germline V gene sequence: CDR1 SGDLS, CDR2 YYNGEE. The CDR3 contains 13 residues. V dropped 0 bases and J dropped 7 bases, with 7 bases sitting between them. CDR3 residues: CASSVGEDGELFF. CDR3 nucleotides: TGTGCCAGCAGCGTAGGTGAAGACGGGGAGCTGTTTTTT.

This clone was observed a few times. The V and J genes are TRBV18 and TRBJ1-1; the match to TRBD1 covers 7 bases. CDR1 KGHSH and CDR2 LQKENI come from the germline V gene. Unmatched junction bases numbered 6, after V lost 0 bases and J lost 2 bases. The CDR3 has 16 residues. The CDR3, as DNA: TGTGCCAGCTCACCACCGTCGACAGGGTCAAACACTGAAGCTTTCTTT. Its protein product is CASSPPSTGSNTEAFF.

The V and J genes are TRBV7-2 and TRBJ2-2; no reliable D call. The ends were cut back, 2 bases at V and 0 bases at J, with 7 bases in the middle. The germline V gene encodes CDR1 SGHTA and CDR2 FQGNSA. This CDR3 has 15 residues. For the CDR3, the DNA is TGTGCCAGCAGCTTACAGTCCTCGAACACCGGGGAGCTGTTTTTT. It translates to CASSLQSSNTGELFF.

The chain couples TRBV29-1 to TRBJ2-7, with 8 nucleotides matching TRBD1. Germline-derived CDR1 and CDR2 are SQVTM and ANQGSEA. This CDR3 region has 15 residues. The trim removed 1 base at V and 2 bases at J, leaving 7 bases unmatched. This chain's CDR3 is CSVEGGGQDPYEQYF. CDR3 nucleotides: TGCAGCGTTGAAGGTGGGGGACAGGACCCCTACGAGCAGTACTTC.

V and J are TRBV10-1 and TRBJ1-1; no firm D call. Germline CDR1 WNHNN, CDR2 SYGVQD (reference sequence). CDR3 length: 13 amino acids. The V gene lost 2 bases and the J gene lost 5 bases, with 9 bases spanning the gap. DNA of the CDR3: TGCGCCAGCAGTGAGGCGGGTCGGACTGAAGCTTTCTTT. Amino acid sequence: CASSEAGRTEAFF.